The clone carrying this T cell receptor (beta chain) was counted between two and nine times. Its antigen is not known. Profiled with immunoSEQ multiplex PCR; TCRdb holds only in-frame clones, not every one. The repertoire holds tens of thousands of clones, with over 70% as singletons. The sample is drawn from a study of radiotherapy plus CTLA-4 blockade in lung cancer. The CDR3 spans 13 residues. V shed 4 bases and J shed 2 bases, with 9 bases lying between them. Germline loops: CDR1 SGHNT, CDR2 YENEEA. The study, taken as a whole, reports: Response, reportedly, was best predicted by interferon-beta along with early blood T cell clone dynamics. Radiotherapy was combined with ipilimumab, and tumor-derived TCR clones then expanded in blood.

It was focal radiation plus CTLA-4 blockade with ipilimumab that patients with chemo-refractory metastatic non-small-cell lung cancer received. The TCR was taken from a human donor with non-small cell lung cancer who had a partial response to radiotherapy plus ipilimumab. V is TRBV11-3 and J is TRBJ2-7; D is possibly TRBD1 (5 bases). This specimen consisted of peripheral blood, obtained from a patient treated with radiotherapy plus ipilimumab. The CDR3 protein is CASSSTVTYEQYF. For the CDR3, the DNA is TGTGCCAGCAGCTCGACAGTGACCTACGAGCAGTACTTC. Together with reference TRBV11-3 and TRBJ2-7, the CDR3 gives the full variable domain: EAGVVQSPRYKIIEKKQPVAFWCNPISGHNTLYWYLQNLGQGPELLIRYENEEAVDDSQLPKDRFSAERLKGVDSTLKIQPAELGDSAVYLCASSSTVTYEQYFGPGTRLTVT.